This TCR beta chain emerged from a study of cytomegalovirus exposure and HLA in healthy donors. About the research overall: In a previous analysis, around 120 million unique TCR beta sequences were found from 150 million to 200 million T cells.

Study-level findings and limits: Sequencing had likely introduced a cluster of highly shared sequence variants as an artifact. The records held CMV serostatus as the only immune exposure information. Accurate prediction of most subjects' HLA-A and HLA-B alleles from TCR beta sequences was reported.

Researchers ran the PCR with 60 Vbeta and 13 Jbeta primers. Data came from immunoSEQ multiplex PCR; TCRdb stores just in-frame clones and leaves some out. The profile shows under 200,000 clones, roughly 80% of them singletons. This CDR3 spans 12 amino acids. Germline values: CDR1 MDHEN, CDR2 SYDVKM. The V end was cut by 2 bases, the J end by 10 bases, with 11 bases between. This clone came up a few times. Antigen specificity is unknown. The source is a man aged 35 to 55 in good health and CMV-seropositive. Sequencing was performed on PBMCs. The rearrangement links TRBV28 to TRBJ1-1; tentatively, D is TRBD1 (5 bases). The CDR3 DNA follows: TGTGCCAGCAGTTTACAGGGTTTGGCAGCTTTCTTT. Translation gives CASSLQGLAAFF.